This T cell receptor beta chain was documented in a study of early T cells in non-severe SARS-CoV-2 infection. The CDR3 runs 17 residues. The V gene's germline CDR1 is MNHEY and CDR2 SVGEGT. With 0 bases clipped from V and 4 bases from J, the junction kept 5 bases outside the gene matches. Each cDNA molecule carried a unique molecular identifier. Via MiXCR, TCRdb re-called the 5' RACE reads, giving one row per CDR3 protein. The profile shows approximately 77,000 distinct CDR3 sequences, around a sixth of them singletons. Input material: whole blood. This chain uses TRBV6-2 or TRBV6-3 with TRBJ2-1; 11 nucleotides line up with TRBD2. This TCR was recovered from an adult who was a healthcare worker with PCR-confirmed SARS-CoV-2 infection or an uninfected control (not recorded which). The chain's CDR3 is CASSYSGTSGVYNEQFF. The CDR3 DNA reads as TGTGCCAGCAGTTACTCCGGGACTAGCGGAGTATACAATGAGCAGTTCTTC.